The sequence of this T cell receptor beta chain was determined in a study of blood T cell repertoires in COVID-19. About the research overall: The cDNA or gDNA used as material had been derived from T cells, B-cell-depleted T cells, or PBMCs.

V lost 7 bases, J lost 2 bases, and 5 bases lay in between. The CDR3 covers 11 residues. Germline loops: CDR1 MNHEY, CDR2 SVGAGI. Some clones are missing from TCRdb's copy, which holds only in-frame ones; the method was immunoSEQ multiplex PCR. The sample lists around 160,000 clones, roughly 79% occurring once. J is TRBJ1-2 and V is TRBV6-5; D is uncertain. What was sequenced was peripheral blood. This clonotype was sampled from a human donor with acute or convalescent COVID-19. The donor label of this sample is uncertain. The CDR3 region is CASTLNYGYTF. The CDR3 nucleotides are TGTGCCAGCACCCTAAACTATGGCTACACCTTC.